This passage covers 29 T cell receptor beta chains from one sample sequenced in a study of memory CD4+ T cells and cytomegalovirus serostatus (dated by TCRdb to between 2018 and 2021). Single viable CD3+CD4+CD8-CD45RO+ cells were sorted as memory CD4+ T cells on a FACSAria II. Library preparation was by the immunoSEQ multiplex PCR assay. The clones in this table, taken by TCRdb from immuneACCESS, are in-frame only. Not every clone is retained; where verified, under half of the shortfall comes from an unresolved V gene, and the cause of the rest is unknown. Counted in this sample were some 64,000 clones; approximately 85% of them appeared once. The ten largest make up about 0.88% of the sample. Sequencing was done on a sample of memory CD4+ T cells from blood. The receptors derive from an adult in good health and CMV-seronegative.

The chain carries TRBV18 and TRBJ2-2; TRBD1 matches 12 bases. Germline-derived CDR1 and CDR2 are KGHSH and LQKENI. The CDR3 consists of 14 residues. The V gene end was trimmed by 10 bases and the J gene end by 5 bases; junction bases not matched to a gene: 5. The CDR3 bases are TGTGCCACCGTGGGACAGGGGGCGACCGGGGAGCTGTTTTTT. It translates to CATVGQGATGELFF.

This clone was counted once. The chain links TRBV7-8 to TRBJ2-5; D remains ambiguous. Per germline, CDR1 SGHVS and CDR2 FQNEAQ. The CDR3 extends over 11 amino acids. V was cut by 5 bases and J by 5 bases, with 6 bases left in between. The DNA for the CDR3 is TGTGCCAGCAGCCCCTCGGAGACCCAGTACTTC. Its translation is CASSPSETQYF.

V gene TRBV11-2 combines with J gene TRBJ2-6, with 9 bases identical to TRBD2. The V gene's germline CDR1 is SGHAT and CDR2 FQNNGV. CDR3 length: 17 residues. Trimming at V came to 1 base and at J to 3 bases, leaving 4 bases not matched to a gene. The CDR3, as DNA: TGTGCCAGCAGCTTAGTCGGACTAGCGTTTGGGGCCAACGTCCTGACTTTC. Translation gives CASSLVGLAFGANVLTF.

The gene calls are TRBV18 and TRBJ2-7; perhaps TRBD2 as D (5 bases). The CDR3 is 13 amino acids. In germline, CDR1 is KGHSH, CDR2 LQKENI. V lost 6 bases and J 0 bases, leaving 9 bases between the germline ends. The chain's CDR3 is CASSRDPSYEQYF. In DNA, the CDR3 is TGTGCCAGCTCCCGGGATCCCTCCTACGAGCAGTACTTC.

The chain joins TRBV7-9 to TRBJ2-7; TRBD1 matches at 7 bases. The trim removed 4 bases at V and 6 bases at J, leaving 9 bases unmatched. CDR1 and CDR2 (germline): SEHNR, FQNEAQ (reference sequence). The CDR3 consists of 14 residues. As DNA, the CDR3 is TGTGCCAGCAGCTCCCCGACAGGGATCGGCGAGCAGTACTTC. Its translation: CASSSPTGIGEQYF.

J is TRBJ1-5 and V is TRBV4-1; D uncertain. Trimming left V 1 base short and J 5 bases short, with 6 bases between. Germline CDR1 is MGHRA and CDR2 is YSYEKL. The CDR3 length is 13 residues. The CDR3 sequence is CASSQGGDQPQHF. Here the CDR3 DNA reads TGCGCCAGCAGCCAAGGCGGCGATCAGCCCCAGCATTTT.

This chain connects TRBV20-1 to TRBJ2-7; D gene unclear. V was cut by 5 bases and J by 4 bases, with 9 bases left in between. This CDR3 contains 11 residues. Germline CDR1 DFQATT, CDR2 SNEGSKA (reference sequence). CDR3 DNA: TGCAGTGCTTCTAGTGGTTACGAGCAGTACTTC. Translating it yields CSASSGYEQYF.

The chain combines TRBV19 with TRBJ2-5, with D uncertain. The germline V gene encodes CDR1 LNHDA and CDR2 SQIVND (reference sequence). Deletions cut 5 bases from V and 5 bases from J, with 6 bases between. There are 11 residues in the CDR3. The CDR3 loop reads CASSAGETQYF. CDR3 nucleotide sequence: TGTGCCAGTAGTGCCGGGGAGACCCAGTACTTC.

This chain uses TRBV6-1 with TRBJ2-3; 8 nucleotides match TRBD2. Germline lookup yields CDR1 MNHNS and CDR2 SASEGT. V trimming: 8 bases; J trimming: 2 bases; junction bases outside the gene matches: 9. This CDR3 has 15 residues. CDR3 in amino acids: CASGLSSGYTDTQYF. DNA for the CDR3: TGTGCCAGCGGGTTGTCTAGCGGGTACACAGATACGCAGTATTTT.

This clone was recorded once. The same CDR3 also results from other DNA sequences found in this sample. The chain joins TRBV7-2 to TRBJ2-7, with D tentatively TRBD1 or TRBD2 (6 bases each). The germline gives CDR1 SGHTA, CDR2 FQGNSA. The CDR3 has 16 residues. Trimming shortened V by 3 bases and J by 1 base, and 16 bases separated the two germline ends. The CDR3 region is CASSFGRGGQSYEQYF. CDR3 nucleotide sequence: TGTGCCAGCAGCTTCGGTCGTGGGGGGCAATCCTACGAGCAGTACTTC.

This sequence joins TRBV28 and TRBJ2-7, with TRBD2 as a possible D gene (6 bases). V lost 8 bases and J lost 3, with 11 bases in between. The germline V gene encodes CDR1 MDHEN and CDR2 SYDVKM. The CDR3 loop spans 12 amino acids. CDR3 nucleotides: TGTGCCAGCGAGGGGACTGTCTACGAGCAGTACTTC. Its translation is CASEGTVYEQYF.

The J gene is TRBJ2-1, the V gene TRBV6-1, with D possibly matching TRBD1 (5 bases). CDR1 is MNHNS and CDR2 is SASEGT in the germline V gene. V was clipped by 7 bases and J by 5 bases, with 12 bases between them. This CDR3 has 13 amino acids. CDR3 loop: CASNDDSHNEQFF. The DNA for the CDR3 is TGTGCCAGCAATGACGACAGTCACAATGAGCAGTTCTTC.

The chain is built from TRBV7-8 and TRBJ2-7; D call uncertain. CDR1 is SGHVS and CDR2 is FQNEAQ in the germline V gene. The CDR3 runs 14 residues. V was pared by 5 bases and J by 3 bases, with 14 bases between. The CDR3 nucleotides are TGTGCCAGCAGCAAACGTTTCATTGGCTACGAGCAGTACTTC. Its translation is CASSKRFIGYEQYF. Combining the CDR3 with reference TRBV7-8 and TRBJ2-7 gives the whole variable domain GAGVSQSPRYKVAKRGQDVALRCDPISGHVSLFWYQQALGQGPEFLTYFQNEAQLDKSGLPSDRFFAERPEGSVSTLKIQRTQQEDSAVYLCASSKRFIGYEQYFGPGTRLTVT.

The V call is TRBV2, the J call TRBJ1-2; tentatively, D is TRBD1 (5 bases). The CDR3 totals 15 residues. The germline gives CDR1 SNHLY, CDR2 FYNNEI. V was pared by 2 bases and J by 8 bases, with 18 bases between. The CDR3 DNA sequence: TGTGCCAGCAGTGAATTTGCCGGCCAGGGTGGAGGCTACACCTTC. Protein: CASSEFAGQGGGYTF.

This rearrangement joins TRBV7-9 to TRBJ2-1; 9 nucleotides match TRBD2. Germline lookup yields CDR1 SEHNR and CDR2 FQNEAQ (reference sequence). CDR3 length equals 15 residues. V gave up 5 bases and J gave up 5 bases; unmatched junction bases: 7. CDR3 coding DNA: TGTGCCAGCAGCCCCCGGCGACTAGCGGACAATGAGCAGTTCTTC. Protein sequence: CASSPRRLADNEQFF.

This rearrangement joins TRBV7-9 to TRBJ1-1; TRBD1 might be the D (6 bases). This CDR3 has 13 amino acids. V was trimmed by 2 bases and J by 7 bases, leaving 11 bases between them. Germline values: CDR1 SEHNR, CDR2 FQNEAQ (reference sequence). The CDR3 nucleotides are TGTGCCAGCAGCTTAACAGGGCTTTATGAAGCTTTCTTT. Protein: CASSLTGLYEAFF.

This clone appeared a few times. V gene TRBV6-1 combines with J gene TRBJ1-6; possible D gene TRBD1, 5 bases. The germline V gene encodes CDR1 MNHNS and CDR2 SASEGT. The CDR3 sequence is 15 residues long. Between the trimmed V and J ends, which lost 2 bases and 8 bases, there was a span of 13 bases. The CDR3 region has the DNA TGTGCCAGCAGTGAACCTCAGGGAGCTTATTCACCCCTCCACTTT. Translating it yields CASSEPQGAYSPLHF.

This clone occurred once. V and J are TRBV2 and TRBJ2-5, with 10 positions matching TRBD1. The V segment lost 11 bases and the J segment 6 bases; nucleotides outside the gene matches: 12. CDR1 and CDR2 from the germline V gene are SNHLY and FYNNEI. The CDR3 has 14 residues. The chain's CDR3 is CAVAGTGVKKTQYF. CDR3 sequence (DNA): TGTGCCGTGGCCGGGACAGGGGTGAAGAAGACCCAGTACTTC.

CDR3 sequence reads: CASRKFGQNTEAFF. The CDR3 nucleotides read TGTGCCAGCAGAAAATTCGGACAGAACACTGAAGCTTTCTTT. The chain is built from TRBV6-1 and TRBJ1-1, with D perhaps matching TRBD1 (5 bases). The CDR3 sequence is 14 residues long. Germline CDR1 is MNHNS and CDR2 is SASEGT. V lost 6 bases and J 1 base, leaving 12 bases between the germline ends.

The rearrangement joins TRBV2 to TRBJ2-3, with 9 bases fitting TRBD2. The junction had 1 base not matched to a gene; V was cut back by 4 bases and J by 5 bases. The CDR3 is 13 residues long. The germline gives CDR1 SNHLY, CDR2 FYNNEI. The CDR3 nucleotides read TGTGCCAGCAGTGTTAGCGGGAGAGATACGCAGTATTTT. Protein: CASSVSGRDTQYF.

CDR3 sequence: CASSFSSIGSDTQYF. The CDR3 region has the DNA TGCGCCAGCAGCTTTTCTTCTATTGGGAGCGATACGCAGTATTTT. This chain connects TRBV5-1 to TRBJ2-3; tentative D call: TRBD2 (5 bases). Germline V gene lookup returns CDR1 SGHRS and CDR2 YFSETQ. CDR3 size: 15 residues. Trimming cost V 2 bases and J 6 bases, with 16 bases left between them. Full variable domain (outside the CDR3, taken from reference TRBV5-1 and TRBJ2-3): KAGVTQTPRYLIKTRGQQVTLSCSPISGHRSVSWYQQTPGQGLQFLFEYFSETQRNKGNFPGRFSGRQFSNSRSEMNVSTLELGDSALYLCASSFSSIGSDTQYFGPGTRLTVL.

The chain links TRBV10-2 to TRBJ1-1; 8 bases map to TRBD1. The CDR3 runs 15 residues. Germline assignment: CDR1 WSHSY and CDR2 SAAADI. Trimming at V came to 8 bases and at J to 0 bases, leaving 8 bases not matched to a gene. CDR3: CASRLQTGVNTEAFF. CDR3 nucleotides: TGCGCCAGCCGACTCCAGACAGGGGTGAACACTGAAGCTTTCTTT.

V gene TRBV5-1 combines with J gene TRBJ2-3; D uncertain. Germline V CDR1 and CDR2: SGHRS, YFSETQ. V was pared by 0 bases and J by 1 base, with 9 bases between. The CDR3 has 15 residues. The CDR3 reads CASSLGQLGTDTQYF. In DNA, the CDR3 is TGCGCCAGCAGCTTGGGGCAACTGGGCACAGATACGCAGTATTTT.

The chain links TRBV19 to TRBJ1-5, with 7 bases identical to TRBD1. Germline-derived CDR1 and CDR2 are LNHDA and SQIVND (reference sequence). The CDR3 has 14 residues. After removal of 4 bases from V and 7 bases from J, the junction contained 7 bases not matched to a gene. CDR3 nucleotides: TGTGCCAGTAGTACGACAGGGCCCCGGCAGCCCCAGCATTTT. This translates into CASSTTGPRQPQHF.

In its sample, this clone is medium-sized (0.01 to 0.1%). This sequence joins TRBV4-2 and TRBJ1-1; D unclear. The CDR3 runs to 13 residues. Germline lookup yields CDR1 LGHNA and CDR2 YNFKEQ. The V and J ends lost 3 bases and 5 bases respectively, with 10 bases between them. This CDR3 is CASSHPARTEAFF. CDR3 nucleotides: TGTGCCAGCAGCCACCCTGCGAGGACTGAAGCTTTCTTT.

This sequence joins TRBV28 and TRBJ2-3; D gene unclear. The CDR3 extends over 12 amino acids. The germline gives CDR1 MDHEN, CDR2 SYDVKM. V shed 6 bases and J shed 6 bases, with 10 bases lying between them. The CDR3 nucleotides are TGTGCCAGCAGCACGACCTCCGATACGCAGTATTTT. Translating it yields CASSTTSDTQYF.

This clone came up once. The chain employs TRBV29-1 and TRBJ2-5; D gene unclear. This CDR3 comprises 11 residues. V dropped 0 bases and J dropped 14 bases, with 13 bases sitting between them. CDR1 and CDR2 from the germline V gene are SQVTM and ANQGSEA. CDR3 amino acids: CSVEDRSRYYF. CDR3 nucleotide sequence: TGCAGCGTTGAAGATAGGAGCCGTTACTACTTC.

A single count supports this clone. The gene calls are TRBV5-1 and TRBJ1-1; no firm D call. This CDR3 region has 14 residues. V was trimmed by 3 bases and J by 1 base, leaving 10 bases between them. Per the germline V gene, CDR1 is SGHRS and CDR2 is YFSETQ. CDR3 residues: CASSSGLANTEAFF. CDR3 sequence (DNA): TGCGCCAGCAGCTCGGGCTTGGCGAACACTGAAGCTTTCTTT.

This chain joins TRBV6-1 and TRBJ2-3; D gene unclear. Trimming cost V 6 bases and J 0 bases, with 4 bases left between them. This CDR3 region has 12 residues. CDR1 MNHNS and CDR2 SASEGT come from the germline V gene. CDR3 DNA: TGTGCCAGCAGGCATAGCACAGATACGCAGTATTTT. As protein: CASRHSTDTQYF.